A selection of T cell receptor beta chains follows, all from one sample in a study of neurological immune-mediated disorders. TCRdb redid the calling of the 5' RACE reads with MiXCR, one entry per CDR3 protein. The table lists just under 60,000 distinct CDR3 sequences, roughly 3.3% of them singletons. The sequencing sample was made of PBMCs. Receptors were obtained from a young woman with multiple sclerosis. Both conserved end residues are part of each CDR3. Fields, in order: D gene, J gene, V gene, clone size, CDR3 protein, CDR3 DNA. A D gene is named only where the DNA matches it firmly. The size of a clone is reported for some rows only, either as once, few or many, or as a class for expanded clones.

D gene: -
J gene: TRBJ1-5
V gene: TRBV7-8
clone size: many
CDR3 protein: CASSSIDRWGNQPQHF
CDR3 DNA: TGTGCCAGCAGCTCAATTGACAGGTGGGGCAATCAGCCCCAGCATTTT

D gene: -
J gene: TRBJ2-7
V gene: TRBV12-3/TRBV12-4
clone size: few
CDR3 protein: CASSLGAAAYEQYF
CDR3 DNA: TGTGCCAGCAGTTTAGGTGCAGCAGCCTACGAGCAGTACTTC

D gene: -
J gene: TRBJ1-2
V gene: TRBV5-1
clone size: -
CDR3 protein: CASSLAVAEGDYTF
CDR3 DNA: TGCGCCAGCAGCTTGGCCGTGGCAGAAGGGGACTACACCTTC

D gene: TRBD1
J gene: TRBJ1-2
V gene: TRBV29-1
clone size: many
CDR3 protein: CSVEDNQGEHSYTF
CDR3 DNA: TGCAGCGTTGAAGATAATCAGGGGGAACACAGCTACACCTTC

D gene: TRBD2
J gene: TRBJ2-2
V gene: TRBV20-1
clone size: few
CDR3 protein: CSAEIAGENTGELFF
CDR3 DNA: TGCAGTGCCGAGATAGCGGGAGAAAACACCGGGGAGCTGTTTTTT

D gene: -
J gene: TRBJ1-5
V gene: TRBV28
clone size: many
CDR3 protein: CASSFAQVQPQNF
CDR3 DNA: TGTGCCAGCAGTTTCGCACAGGTTCAGCCCCAGAATTTT

D gene: -
J gene: TRBJ1-3
V gene: TRBV5-1
clone size: many
CDR3 protein: CASSGGLPGNTIYF
CDR3 DNA: TGCGCCAGCAGCGGAGGACTGCCCGGAAACACCATATATTTT

D gene: -
J gene: TRBJ2-2
V gene: TRBV10-2
clone size: many
CDR3 protein: CASSAQGTGELFF
CDR3 DNA: TGCGCCAGCAGTGCCCAGGGGACCGGGGAGCTGTTTTTT

D gene: -
J gene: TRBJ2-3
V gene: TRBV20-1
clone size: many
CDR3 protein: CSASHRLGYRTDTQYF
CDR3 DNA: TGCAGTGCATCCCACCGACTCGGTTACCGCACAGATACGCAGTATTTT

D gene: TRBD2
J gene: TRBJ2-5
V gene: TRBV6-6
clone size: few
CDR3 protein: CASSTGTSGGTQYF
CDR3 DNA: TGTGCCAGCAGTACCGGGACTAGCGGGGGGACCCAGTACTTC

D gene: -
J gene: TRBJ1-5
V gene: TRBV10-3
clone size: many
CDR3 protein: CAISPDDQPQHF
CDR3 DNA: TGTGCCATCAGCCCTGACGATCAGCCCCAGCATTTT